This T cell receptor (beta chain) stems from a study of T cells after yellow fever vaccination (dated by TCRdb to the late 2010s). About the study as a whole: Libraries from fractions with low cell numbers were prepared with the SMART-Seq v4 Ultra Low Input RNA kit. To follow T-cell clones before and after both primary and booster YFV17D yellow fever vaccination, bulk TCR alpha and beta repertoires underwent longitudinal sequencing. Two healthy male donors made up the cohort, one aged 18 to 30 years and the other aged 30 to 40 years. Blood was drawn at multiple timepoints before and after primary and secondary immunization, with bulk PBMC replicates and cell subsets isolated.

TCR cDNA was made using 5'RACE template switching, a step that added a universal primer site and unique molecular identifiers. Priming of cDNA synthesis was performed from both the TCR alpha and TCR beta constant segments. Libraries were amplified in two PCR steps, with sample barcodes and sequencing adapters added in the second step. Libraries were sequenced on Illumina HiSeq 2500 (2x100 bp) or NovaSeq (2x150 bp). In the authors' own workflow: MIGEC handled demultiplexing of reads and collapsing into UMI consensus sequences, while MiXCR performed V(D)J alignment. Vaccine-responding clonotypes were defined with edgeR using replicate PBMC samples, requiring FDR below 0.01 and a log2 fold change above 5 up to day 15. Each bulk clonotype was labeled CD4 or CD8 based on which sequenced repertoire, CD4 or CD8, contained the clonotype at higher abundance. Clones were called with MiXCR by TCRdb after fastp trimmed the public reads at Q25, and only in-frame beta chains were retained. Every entry covers one CDR3 protein and lists the most common genes and DNA from its rows. What appears here as the V and J calls and clone size reflects TCRdb's work, not the paper's. The sample table holds about 510,000 distinct CDR3 sequences, of which just over 20% were seen once. The ten biggest clones cover about a sixth of the sample.

The sample's treatment or condition label, decoded: live attenuated yellow fever vaccine strain. At every blood-draw timepoint, two biological replicates of bulk PBMCs were collected. PBMCs were isolated from peripheral blood using a standard Ficoll-Paque protocol. TriZol was used to extract RNA from bulk PBMCs, CD4 and CD8 fractions, and dextramer-positive and dextramer-negative fractions. Turning to this clonotype: It has no known antigen specificity. Per-base quality was not reported, and no clone a single base away is much larger than it.

A distance of 13 bases separates the germline ends of V and J, which lose 5 bases and 0 bases respectively. CDR1 MGHRA and CDR2 YSYEKL are derived from the germline V gene. The CDR3, cysteine through phenylalanine, is 16 amino acids long. Left in the record is the CDR3 DNA by itself, 48 bases read in frame from the first base. Broader findings and caveats from the paper: After the booster, most of the clones that had expanded following primary vaccination were detected again (approximately 96% of CD4 and around 90% of CD8), which suggests that memory was broadly maintained. A small share of clonotypes occurred in both CD4 and CD8 compartments, likely arising from convergent recombination. Computational filtering was required because FACS-sorted repertoires could contain abundant contaminating clonotypes from the bulk population. The secondary T-cell response was weaker than the primary response but faster, peaking on day 5 instead of day 15. Because the study included only two donors, the extent to which the findings can be generalized is limited.

The sequence links TRBV4-1 to TRBJ1-4; matching of 6 bases hints at TRBD1 as the D gene. The material was PBMCs, obtained 21 days after the first yellow fever vaccination. The origin of this receptor is a man younger than 35 who received the YFV17D yellow fever vaccine. The DNA sequence is as follows: TGCGCCAGCAGCGCCCTAAGGGGGGCAACTAATGAAAAACTGTTTTTT. Its translation is CASSALRGATNEKLFF.